Listed below are T cell receptor beta chains from one sample, sequenced in a study of blood T cell repertoires in COVID-19. Profiling relied on immunoSEQ multiplex PCR, and the TCRdb table lists in-frame clones only, not all of them. The data hold roughly 300,000 clones, with around 92% observed a single time. Source material: peripheral blood. The source of these receptors is a woman younger than 45 with COVID-19, enrolled during active disease. The conserved cysteine and the conserved F or W are not part of the CDR3 here.

V gene	J gene	CDR3 protein
TRBV5-8	TRBJ1-5	ASSPGTPNSNQPQH
TRBV6-4	TRBJ2-2	ASRQDENTGELF
TRBV29-1	TRBJ2-1	SVGVALNEQF
TRBV3-1/TRBV3-2	TRBJ1-5	ASSQGGRGTNQPQH
TRBV7-8	TRBJ1-1	ASSSLARDTEAF
TRBV6-5	TRBJ2-3	ASSYTPAGARHTQY
TRBV27	TRBJ2-1	ASSPPEGLAGYNEQF
TRBV4-2	TRBJ2-2	ASSQGHENTGELF
TRBV19	TRBJ2-2	ASWRRTGELF
TRBV6-2/TRBV6-3	TRBJ2-7	ASSYSFGTGVYEQY
TRBV19	TRBJ1-4	ASSYNEKLF
TRBV2	TRBJ1-6	ASTTQGRVGGSPLH
TRBV19	TRBJ1-1	ASGNREGAF
TRBV4-1	TRBJ1-4	ASSLWDGGEKLF
TRBV6-1	TRBJ1-1	ASSEVEGVAEAF
TRBV5-1	TRBJ2-2	ASSPRGLEVTGELF
TRBV9	TRBJ2-7	ASSVGTGPDYEQY
TRBV5-1	TRBJ2-3	ASSRRRAGGPGADTQY
TRBV19	TRBJ1-1	ASSTPWNTEAF
TRBV4-3	TRBJ2-1	ASSQVRGEFGYNEQF
TRBV28	TRBJ1-1	ASSFGGPNTEAF
TRBV27	TRBJ2-3	ASRTLAGGPDTQY
TRBV5-8	TRBJ1-5	ASSPRTGNNQPQH
TRBV5-1	TRBJ1-1	ASSLGSGRSPEAF
TRBV5-1	TRBJ1-3	ASSPDRGSGNTIY
TRBV28	TRBJ1-4	ASSRTGGGRSNEKLF
TRBV2	TRBJ1-5	ASSAKRANQPQH
TRBV5-1	TRBJ1-2	ASSSTGQGYT
TRBV19	TRBJ1-6	ASSNLGHNTNSPLH
TRBV19	TRBJ1-5	ASSIASKQPQH
TRBV19	TRBJ1-2	ASSPAPTGGYGYT
TRBV6-5	TRBJ1-4	ASSYRQSNEKLF
TRBV28	TRBJ1-1	ASSSPPGVGRSEAF
TRBV4-2	TRBJ2-2	ASSQDRGTTNTGELF
TRBV6-5	TRBJ2-1	ASSKETATREQF
TRBV7-9	TRBJ1-6	ASSLEAGISNSPLH
TRBV11-3	TRBJ2-1	ASSPEAGRFPNEQF
TRBV6-5	TRBJ1-1	ASSQRQGATPQAF
TRBV6-5	TRBJ2-3	ASSYSPLNTDTQY
TRBV6-5	TRBJ1-2	ASSYSGVGNYGYT
TRBV6-5	TRBJ1-6	ASKFRQGNSPLH
TRBV27	TRBJ1-6	ASRADRGLSPLH
TRBV19	TRBJ1-2	ASTSAPLGANYGYT
TRBV3-1/TRBV3-2	TRBJ1-6	ASSDRRDSPLH
TRBV7-8	TRBJ1-1	ASRTTGHTEAF
TRBV10-3	TRBJ1-1	AISESGRKNTEAF
TRBV30	TRBJ1-1	AWKNPGGTEAF
TRBV25-1	TRBJ1-6	ASSAAGMPNSPLH
TRBV5-1	TRBJ1-1	ASSIGGSTEAF
TRBV5-4	TRBJ1-6	ASSRDRVNSPLH
TRBV6-5	TRBJ1-4	ASMTDRGLKLF
TRBV11-2	TRBJ2-5	ASSLALAGEETQY